This record concerns one TCR beta chain sequence. Its cognate antigen is unknown. Unmatched junction bases numbered 4, after V lost 4 bases and J lost 5 bases. Germline lookup yields CDR1 SQVTM and CDR2 ANQGSEA. The CDR3 loop spans 13 amino acids. This sample was included in a study of CD8+ T cells in alopecia areata. Findings of the study overall: Normal scalp showed lower clonality than lesional scalp, especially alopecia totalis/universalis. When scalp samples are sequenced, resident alphabeta T cells of normal skin are also captured.

cDNA serving as the sequencing template came from extracted, reverse transcribed RNA. Only in-frame clones appear in the TCRdb table, and some are missing; sequencing was by immunoSEQ multiplex PCR. The data contain roughly 250,000 clones, roughly two thirds of them singletons. The clonotype comes from a human donor with alopecia areata. Material: CD4+ T cells sorted from blood, obtained at week 0. This chain links TRBV29-1 with TRBJ2-5; 10 bases map to TRBD2. CDR3 region: CSVAAAGGETQYF. DNA for the CDR3: TGCAGCGTTGCGGCAGCGGGGGGGGAGACCCAGTACTTC.